This entry describes one T cell receptor (beta chain). Its antigen is not identified. The sample comes from a study of shared clonotypes between healthy human individuals. Study in general: Serving as donors were two women and a few men, whose ages spanned 18 to 49. Plates per donor: three CD4 naive, three CD4 memory, two CD8 naive, one CD8 memory.

Measured with immunoSEQ multiplex PCR; TCRdb has only the in-frame clones, and not every one. In the table there are 2.3 million or so clones, 93% of which are singletons. Points from the study as a whole: Generally, estimated richness proved larger in naive subsets than it did in memory subsets. Rarefaction indicated that sorted-subset sequencing remained incomplete although depth was large.

The V end was cut by 4 bases, the J end by 0 bases, with 10 bases between. Germline lookup yields CDR1 SNHLY and CDR2 FYNNEI. The CDR3 has 15 residues. Sequenced: naive CD4+ T cells from PBMCs. The subset: CD45RA+ positively selected. This chain joins TRBV2 and TRBJ1-3; maybe TRBD1 (6 bases). The TCR sequence derives from a man aged 18 to 30 in good health. Some clones in this sample may be carry-over from other donors' samples. As DNA, the CDR3 is TGTGCCAGCAGTGGACAGGCCCACTCTGGAAACACCATATATTTT. Amino acids: CASSGQAHSGNTIYF.